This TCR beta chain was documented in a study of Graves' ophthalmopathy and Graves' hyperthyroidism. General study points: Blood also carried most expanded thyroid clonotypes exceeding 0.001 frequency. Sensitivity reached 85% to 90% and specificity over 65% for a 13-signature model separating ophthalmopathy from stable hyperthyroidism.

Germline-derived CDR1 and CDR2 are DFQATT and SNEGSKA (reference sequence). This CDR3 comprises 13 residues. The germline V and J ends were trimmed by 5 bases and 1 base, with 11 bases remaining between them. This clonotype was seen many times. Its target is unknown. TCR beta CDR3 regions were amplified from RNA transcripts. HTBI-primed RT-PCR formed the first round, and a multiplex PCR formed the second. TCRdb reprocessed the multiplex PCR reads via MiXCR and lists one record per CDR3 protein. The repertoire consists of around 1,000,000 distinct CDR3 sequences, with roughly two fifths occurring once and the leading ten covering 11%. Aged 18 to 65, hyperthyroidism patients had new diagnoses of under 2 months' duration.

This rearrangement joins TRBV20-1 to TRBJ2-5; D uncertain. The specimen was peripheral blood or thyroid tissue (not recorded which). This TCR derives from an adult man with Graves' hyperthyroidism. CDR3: CSAARLVQETQYF. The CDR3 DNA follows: TGCAGTGCTGCCCGTTTAGTCCAAGAGACCCAGTACTTC.